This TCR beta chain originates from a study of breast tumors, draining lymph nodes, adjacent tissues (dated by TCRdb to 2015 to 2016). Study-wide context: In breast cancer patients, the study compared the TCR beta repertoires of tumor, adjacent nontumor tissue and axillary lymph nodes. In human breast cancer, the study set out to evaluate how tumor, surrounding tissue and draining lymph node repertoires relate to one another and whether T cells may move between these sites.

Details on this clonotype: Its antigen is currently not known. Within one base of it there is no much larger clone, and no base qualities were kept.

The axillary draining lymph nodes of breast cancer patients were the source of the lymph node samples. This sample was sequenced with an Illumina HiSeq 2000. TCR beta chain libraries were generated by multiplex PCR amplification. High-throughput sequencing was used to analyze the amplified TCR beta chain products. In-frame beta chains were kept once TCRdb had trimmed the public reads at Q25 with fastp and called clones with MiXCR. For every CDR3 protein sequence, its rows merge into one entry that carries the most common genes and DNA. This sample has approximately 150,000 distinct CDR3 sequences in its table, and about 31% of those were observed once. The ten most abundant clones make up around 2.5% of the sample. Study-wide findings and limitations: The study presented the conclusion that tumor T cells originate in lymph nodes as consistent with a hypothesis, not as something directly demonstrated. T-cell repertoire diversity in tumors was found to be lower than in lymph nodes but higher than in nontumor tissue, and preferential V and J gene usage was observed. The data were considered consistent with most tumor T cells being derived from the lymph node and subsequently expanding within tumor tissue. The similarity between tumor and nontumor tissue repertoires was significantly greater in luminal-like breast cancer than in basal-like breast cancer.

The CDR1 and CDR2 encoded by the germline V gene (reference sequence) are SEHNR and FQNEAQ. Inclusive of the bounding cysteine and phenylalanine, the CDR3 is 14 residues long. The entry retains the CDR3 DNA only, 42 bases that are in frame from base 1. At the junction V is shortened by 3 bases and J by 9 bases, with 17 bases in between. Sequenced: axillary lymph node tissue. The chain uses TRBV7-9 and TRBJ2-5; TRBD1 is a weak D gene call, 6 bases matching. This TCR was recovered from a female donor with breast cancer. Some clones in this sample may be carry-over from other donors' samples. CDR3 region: CASSLDSGNQPQYF. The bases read TGTGCCAGCAGCTTGGACAGTGGAAATCAGCCCCAGTACTTC. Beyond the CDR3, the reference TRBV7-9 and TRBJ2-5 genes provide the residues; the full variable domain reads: DTGVSQNPRHKITKRGQNVTFRCDPISEHNRLYWYRQTLGQGPEFLTYFQNEAQLEKSRLLSDRFSAERPKGSFSTLEIQRTEQGDSAMYLCASSLDSGNQPQYFGPGTRLLVL.